Listed below are T cell receptor beta chains from one sample, sequenced in a study of T cell changes during pregnancy in multiple sclerosis. Sequencing used immunoSEQ multiplex PCR; TCRdb keeps in-frame clones, though not all of them. The sample has 55,000 to 80,000 clones; roughly 94% are singletons. Sequencing used peripheral blood, obtained in the third trimester of pregnancy. All receptors derive from a female donor with multiple sclerosis, enrolled in a pregnancy study. CDR3s include the opening cysteine and the closing phenylalanine or tryptophan. A D gene is named only where the DNA matches it firmly. Clone size is not always given. Where it is, it says once, few, many or a class for expanded clones.

J: TRBJ1-6; D: TRBD1; size: NA; V: TRBV5-6; CDR3: CASSLSRGQGTNNSPLHF; DNA: TGTGCCAGCAGCTTGTCCAGAGGACAGGGGACGAATAATTCACCCCTCCACTTT
J: TRBJ2-5; D: TRBD2; size: NA; V: TRBV9; CDR3: CASSVGRAGGTQETQYF; DNA: TGTGCCAGCAGCGTAGGTAGGGCGGGGGGGACCCAAGAGACCCAGTACTTC
J: TRBJ1-1; D: NA; size: few; V: TRBV10-3; CDR3: CAIRGPTMNTEAFF; DNA: TGTGCCATCAGGGGCCCTACCATGAACACTGAAGCTTTCTTT
J: TRBJ2-3; D: NA; size: NA; V: TRBV11-2; CDR3: CASSLGLRGTDTQYF; DNA: TGTGCCAGCAGCTTAGGGCTGAGGGGCACAGATACGCAGTATTTT
J: TRBJ1-2; D: TRBD1; size: NA; V: TRBV4-1; CDR3: CASSQDWGQGYGYTF; DNA: TGCGCCAGCAGCCAAGATTGGGGACAGGGCTATGGCTACACCTTC
J: TRBJ2-3; D: TRBD1; size: once; V: TRBV5-4; CDR3: CASSVGQGYTDTQYF; DNA: TGTGCCAGCAGCGTGGGACAGGGTTACACAGATACGCAGTATTTT
J: TRBJ1-5; D: NA; size: NA; V: TRBV27; CDR3: CATATALRGNQPQHF; DNA: TGTGCCACCGCGACAGCCCTCCGGGGCAATCAGCCCCAGCATTTT
J: TRBJ2-3; D: TRBD2; size: NA; V: TRBV9; CDR3: CASTQSGVAGVDTQYF; DNA: TGTGCCAGCACCCAAAGCGGAGTAGCGGGGGTAGATACGCAGTATTTT
J: TRBJ2-2; D: TRBD2; size: NA; V: TRBV7-3; CDR3: CASSLGAGVHTGELFF; DNA: TGTGCCAGCAGCTTGGGAGCGGGGGTCCACACCGGGGAGCTGTTTTTT
J: TRBJ2-1; D: NA; size: NA; V: TRBV11-1; CDR3: CASGQGVSEQFF; DNA: TGTGCCAGTGGGCAGGGTGTTAGTGAGCAGTTCTTC
J: TRBJ1-4; D: NA; size: NA; V: TRBV6-4; CDR3: CASSRGGKTNEKLFF; DNA: TGTGCCAGCTCCCGGGGGGGTAAGACTAATGAAAAACTGTTTTTT
J: TRBJ2-7; D: NA; size: NA; V: TRBV11-3; CDR3: CASSSQRPRLKAVSYEQYF; DNA: TGTGCCAGCAGCTCACAACGGCCACGGCTTAAGGCGGTCTCCTACGAGCAGTACTTC
J: TRBJ2-7; D: TRBD2; size: NA; V: TRBV7-2; CDR3: CASSSSLAGGYEQYF; DNA: TGTGCCAGCAGCTCCTCTCTAGCGGGGGGCTACGAGCAGTACTTC
J: TRBJ1-2; D: NA; size: NA; V: TRBV30; CDR3: CAWGTSYGYTF; DNA: TGTGCCTGGGGGACAAGCTATGGCTACACCTTC
J: TRBJ1-3; D: TRBD1; size: NA; V: TRBV5-6; CDR3: CASRKTGDTSGNTIYF; DNA: TGTGCCAGCAGGAAGACAGGGGATACCTCTGGAAACACCATATATTTT
J: TRBJ2-3; D: TRBD2; size: NA; V: TRBV7-3; CDR3: CASSLISGGASAQYF; DNA: TGTGCCAGCAGCTTAATCAGCGGGGGGGCTAGCGCGCAGTATTTT
J: TRBJ1-3; D: NA; size: NA; V: TRBV19; CDR3: CASSAFEAGNTIYF; DNA: TGTGCCAGTAGTGCCTTTGAGGCTGGAAACACCATATATTTT
J: TRBJ1-1; D: NA; size: NA; V: TRBV19; CDR3: CASSFLRNAEAFF; DNA: TGTGCCAGTAGTTTCTTGCGTAACGCTGAAGCTTTCTTT
J: TRBJ2-2; D: NA; size: once; V: TRBV10-2; CDR3: CASGTSDTGELFF; DNA: TGCGCCAGCGGGACTTCTGACACCGGGGAGCTGTTTTTT
J: TRBJ2-5; D: NA; size: NA; V: TRBV27; CDR3: CASSLNSDTLETQYF; DNA: TGTGCCAGCAGTTTAAATTCGGACACCTTAGAGACCCAGTACTTC
J: TRBJ1-2; D: TRBD1; size: NA; V: TRBV2; CDR3: CASRGFGTGDYGYTF; DNA: TGTGCCAGCAGGGGGTTCGGGACAGGGGATTATGGCTACACCTTC
J: TRBJ2-7; D: TRBD1; size: NA; V: TRBV9; CDR3: CASSAGTANHYEQYF; DNA: TGTGCCAGCAGCGCGGGGACAGCTAACCATTACGAGCAGTACTTC
J: TRBJ2-3; D: NA; size: NA; V: TRBV5-8; CDR3: CASSLLGEANTDTQYF; DNA: TGTGCCAGCAGCCTACTGGGGGAGGCTAACACAGATACGCAGTATTTT
J: TRBJ1-1; D: TRBD1; size: NA; V: TRBV7-3; CDR3: CASSRGTGFEAFF; DNA: TGTGCCAGCAGCCGAGGGACAGGGTTTGAAGCTTTCTTT
J: TRBJ1-1; D: NA; size: NA; V: TRBV5-4; CDR3: CASSLRNMNTEAFF; DNA: TGTGCCAGCAGCTTGAGAAACATGAACACTGAAGCTTTCTTT
J: TRBJ1-3; D: NA; size: once; V: TRBV7-2; CDR3: CASSLVRGYSGNTIYF; DNA: TGTGCCAGCAGCTTAGTTAGGGGGTACTCTGGAAACACCATATATTTT
J: TRBJ2-4; D: NA; size: NA; V: TRBV10-3; CDR3: CAISDGTVAKNIQYF; DNA: TGTGCCATCAGTGACGGGACTGTAGCCAAAAACATTCAGTACTTC
J: TRBJ2-5; D: NA; size: NA; V: TRBV2; CDR3: CASIRGPSETQYF; DNA: TGTGCCAGCATAAGGGGCCCCTCAGAGACCCAGTACTTC
J: TRBJ1-1; D: NA; size: NA; V: TRBV4-1; CDR3: CASSQDREGAFF; DNA: TGCGCCAGCAGCCAAGATCGGGAGGGAGCTTTCTTT
J: TRBJ1-2; D: NA; size: NA; V: TRBV27; CDR3: CASSQGGGYTF; DNA: TGTGCCAGCAGTCAAGGGGGTGGCTACACCTTC
J: TRBJ1-2; D: NA; size: NA; V: TRBV5-4; CDR3: CASSLNYGYTF; DNA: TGTGCCAGCAGCCTTAACTATGGCTACACCTTC
J: TRBJ1-6; D: NA; size: once; V: TRBV19; CDR3: CASSILVANSPLHF; DNA: TGTGCCAGTAGTATCTTGGTGGCTAATTCACCCCTCCACTTT